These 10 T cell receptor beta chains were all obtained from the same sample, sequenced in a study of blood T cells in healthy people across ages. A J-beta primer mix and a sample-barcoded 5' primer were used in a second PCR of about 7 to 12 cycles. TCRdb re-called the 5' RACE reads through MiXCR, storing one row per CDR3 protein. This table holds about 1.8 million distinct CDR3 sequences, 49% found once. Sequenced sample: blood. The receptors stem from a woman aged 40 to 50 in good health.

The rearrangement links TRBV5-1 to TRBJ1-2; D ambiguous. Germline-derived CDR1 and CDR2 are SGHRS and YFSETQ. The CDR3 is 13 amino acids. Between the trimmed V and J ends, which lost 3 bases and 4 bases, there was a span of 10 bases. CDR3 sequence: CASSWEQSYGYTF. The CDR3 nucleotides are TGCGCCAGCAGCTGGGAACAGTCCTATGGCTACACCTTC.

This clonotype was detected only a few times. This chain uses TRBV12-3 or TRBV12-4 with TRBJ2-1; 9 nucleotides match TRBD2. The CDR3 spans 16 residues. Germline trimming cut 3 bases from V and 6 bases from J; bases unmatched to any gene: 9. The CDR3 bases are TGTGCCAGCAGTTTCGCACTAGCGGGCCTTGTCAATGAGCAGTTCTTC. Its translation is CASSFALAGLVNEQFF.

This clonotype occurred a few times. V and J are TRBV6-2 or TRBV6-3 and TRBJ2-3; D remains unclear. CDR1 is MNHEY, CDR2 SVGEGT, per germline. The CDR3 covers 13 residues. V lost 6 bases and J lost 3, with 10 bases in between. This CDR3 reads CASRDLGTDTQYF. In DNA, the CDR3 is TGTGCCAGCAGGGATCTAGGGACAGATACGCAGTATTTT.

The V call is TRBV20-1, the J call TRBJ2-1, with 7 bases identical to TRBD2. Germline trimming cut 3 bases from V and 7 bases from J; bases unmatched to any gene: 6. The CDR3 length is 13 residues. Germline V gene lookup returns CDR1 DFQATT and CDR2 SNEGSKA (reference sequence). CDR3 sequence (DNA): TGCAGTGCTAGGCTTAGCGGGTTGAATGAGCAGTTCTTC. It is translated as CSARLSGLNEQFF.

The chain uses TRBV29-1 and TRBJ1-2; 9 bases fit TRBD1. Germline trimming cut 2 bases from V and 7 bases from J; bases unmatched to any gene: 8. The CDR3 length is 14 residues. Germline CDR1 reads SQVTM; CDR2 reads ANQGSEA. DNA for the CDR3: TGCAGCGTTGAATTGGGACAGGGACCCGCTGGCTACACCTTC. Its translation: CSVELGQGPAGYTF.

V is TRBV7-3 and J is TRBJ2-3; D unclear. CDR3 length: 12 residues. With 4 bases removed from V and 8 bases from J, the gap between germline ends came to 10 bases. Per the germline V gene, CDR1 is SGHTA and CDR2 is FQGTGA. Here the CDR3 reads CASSSSHGTQYF. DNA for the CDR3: TGTGCCAGCAGCTCGAGTCACGGTACGCAGTATTTT.

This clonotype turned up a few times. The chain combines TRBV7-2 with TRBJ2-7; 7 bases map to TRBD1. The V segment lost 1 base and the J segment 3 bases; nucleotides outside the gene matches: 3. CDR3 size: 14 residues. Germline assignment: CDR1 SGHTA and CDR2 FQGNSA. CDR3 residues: CASSLEQGYYEQYF. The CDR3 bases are TGTGCCAGCAGCTTAGAACAGGGGTACTACGAGCAGTACTTC.

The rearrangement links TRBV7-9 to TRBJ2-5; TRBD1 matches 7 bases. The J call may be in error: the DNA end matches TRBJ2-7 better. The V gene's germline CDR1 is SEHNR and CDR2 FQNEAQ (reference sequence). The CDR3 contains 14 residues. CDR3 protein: CASSLEGALYEQYF. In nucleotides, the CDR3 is TGTGCCAGCAGCTTAGAGGGGGCCCTCTACGAGCAGTACTTC.

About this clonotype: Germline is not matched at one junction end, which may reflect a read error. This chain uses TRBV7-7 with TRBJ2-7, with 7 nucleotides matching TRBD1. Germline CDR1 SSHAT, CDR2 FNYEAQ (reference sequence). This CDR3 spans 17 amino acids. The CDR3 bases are TGTGCTAGCAGCTTCCCCTCCGGCCGGGACAGACTTTACGAGCAGTACTTC. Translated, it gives CASSFPSGRDRLYEQYF. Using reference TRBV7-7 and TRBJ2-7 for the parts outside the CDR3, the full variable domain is GAGVSQSPRYKVTKRGQDVTLRCDPISSHATLYWYQQALGQGPEFLTYFNYEAQPDKSGLPSDRFSAERPEGSISTLTIQRTEQRDSAMYRCASSFPSGRDRLYEQYFGPGTRLTVT.

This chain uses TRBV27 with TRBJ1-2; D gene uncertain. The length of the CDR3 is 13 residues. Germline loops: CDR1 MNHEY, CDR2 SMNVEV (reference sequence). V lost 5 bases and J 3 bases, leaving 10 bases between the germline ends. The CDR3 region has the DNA TGTGCCAGCAGTAAGGAGAACTACTATGGCTACACCTTC. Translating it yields CASSKENYYGYTF.